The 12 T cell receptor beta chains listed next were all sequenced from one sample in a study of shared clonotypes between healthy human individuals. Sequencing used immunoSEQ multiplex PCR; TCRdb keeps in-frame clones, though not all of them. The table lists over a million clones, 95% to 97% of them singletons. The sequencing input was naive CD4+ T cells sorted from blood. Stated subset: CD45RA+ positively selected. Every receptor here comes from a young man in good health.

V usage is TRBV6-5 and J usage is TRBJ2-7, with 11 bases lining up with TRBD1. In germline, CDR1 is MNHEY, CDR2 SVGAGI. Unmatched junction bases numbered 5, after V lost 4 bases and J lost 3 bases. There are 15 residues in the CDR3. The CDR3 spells CASSFGTGGFYEQYF. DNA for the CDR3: TGTGCCAGCAGTTTCGGGACAGGGGGTTTCTACGAGCAGTACTTC.

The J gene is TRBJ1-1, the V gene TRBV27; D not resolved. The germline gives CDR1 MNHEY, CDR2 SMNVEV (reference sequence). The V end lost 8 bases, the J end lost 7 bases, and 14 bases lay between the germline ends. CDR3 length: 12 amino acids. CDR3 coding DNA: TGTGCCAGCGGTAGGGATTTAGGTGAAGCTTTCTTT. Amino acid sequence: CASGRDLGEAFF.

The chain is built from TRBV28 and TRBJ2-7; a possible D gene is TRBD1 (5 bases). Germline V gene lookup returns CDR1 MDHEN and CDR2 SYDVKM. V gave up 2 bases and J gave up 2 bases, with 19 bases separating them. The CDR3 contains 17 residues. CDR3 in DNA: TGTGCCAGCAGTTTAATGGAATCAGGGATCTCCACCTACGAGCAGTACTTC. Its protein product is CASSLMESGISTYEQYF.

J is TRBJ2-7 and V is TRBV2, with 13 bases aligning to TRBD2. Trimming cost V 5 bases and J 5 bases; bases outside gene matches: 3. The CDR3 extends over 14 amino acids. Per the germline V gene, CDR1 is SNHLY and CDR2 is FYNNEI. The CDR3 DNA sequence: TGTGCCAGCAGTAAGACTAGCGGGAGGAACGAGCAGTACTTC. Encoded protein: CASSKTSGRNEQYF.

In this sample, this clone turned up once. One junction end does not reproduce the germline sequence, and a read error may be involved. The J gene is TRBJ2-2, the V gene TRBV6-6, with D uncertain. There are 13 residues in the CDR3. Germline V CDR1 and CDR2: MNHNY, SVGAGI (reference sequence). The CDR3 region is CASSPRNSGELFF. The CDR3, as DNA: TGTGCCAGCAGCCCGAGGAACTCCGGGGAGCTGTTTTTT.

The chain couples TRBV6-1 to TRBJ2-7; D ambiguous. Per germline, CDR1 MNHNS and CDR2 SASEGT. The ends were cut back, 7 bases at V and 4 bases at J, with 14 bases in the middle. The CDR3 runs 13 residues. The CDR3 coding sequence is TGTGCCAGCACGCCTGAGCTGTGGTACGAGCAGTACTTC. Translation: CASTPELWYEQYF.

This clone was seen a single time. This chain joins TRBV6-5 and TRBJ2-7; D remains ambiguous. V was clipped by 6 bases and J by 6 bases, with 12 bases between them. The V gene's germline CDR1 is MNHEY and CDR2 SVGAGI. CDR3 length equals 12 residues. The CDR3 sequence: CASRMDASEQYF. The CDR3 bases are TGTGCCAGCAGAATGGACGCAAGCGAGCAGTACTTC.

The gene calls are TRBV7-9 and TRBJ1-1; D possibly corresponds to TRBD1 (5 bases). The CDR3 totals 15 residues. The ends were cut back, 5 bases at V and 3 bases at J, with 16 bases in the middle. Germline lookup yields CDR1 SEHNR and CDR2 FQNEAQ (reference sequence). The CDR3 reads CASSPLGREDTEAFF. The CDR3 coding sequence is TGTGCCAGCAGCCCCTTGGGCAGGGAGGACACTGAAGCTTTCTTT.

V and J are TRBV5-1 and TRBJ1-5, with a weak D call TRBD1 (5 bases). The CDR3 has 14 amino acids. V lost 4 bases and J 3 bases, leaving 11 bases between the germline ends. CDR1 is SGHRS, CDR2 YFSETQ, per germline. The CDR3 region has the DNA TGCGCCAGCAGCCCAGACAGCCCCAATCAGCCCCAGCATTTT. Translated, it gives CASSPDSPNQPQHF.

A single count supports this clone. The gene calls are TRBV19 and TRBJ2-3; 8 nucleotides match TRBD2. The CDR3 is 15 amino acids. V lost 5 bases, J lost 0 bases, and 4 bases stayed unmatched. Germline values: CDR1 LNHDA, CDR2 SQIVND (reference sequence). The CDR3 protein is CASSRSGSSTDTQYF. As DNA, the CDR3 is TGTGCCAGTAGTCGGAGCGGGAGTAGCACAGATACGCAGTATTTT.

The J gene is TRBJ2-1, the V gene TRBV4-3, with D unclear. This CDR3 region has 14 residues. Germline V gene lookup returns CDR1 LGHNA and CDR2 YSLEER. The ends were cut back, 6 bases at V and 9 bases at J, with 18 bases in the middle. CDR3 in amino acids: CASRPDLSWGEQFF. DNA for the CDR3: TGCGCCAGCAGACCAGACCTCTCTTGGGGTGAGCAGTTCTTC.

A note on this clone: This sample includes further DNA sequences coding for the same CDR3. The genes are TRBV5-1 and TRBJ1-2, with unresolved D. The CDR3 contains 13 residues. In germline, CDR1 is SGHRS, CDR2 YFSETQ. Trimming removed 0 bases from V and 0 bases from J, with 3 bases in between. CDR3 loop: CASSLASNYGYTF. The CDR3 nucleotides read TGCGCCAGCAGCTTGGCTTCTAACTATGGCTACACCTTC.